The entry that follows covers one TCR beta chain sequence. Its cognate antigen is unknown. The PCR ran on 60 Vbeta and 13 Jbeta primers. Repertoires were generated with immunoSEQ multiplex PCR, while TCRdb's copy carries only in-frame clones and drops some. The repertoire has 100,000 to 150,000 clones, 70% to 85% of them found once; the top ten carry about 1.8%. This sample is drawn from a study of cytomegalovirus exposure and HLA in healthy donors. Study-level background: Some 85 million unique TCRs, all from HLA-typed donors, were included in an early release of the data. Study-wide results and limits: Per published reports, the classifier diagnosed cytomegalovirus status with high specificity and sensitivity.

V was cut by 6 bases and J by 0 bases, with 18 bases left in between. The CDR3 loop spans 16 amino acids. CDR1 is SGHTS, CDR2 YDEGEE, per germline. The sequence derives from a man aged 18 to 29 in good health and CMV-seronegative. The specimen was PBMCs. This chain uses TRBV5-8 with TRBJ1-2; D unclear. The CDR3: CASTRGGMLANYGYTF. CDR3 DNA: TGTGCCAGCACCCGGGGTGGGATGTTAGCTAACTATGGCTACACCTTC.